The T cell receptor beta chain described here comes from a study of blood T cell repertoires in COVID-19. Whole-study context: Spain, Italy and the United States supplied samples that represented acute and convalescent COVID-19. T cells, B-cell-depleted T cells, or PBMCs provided the cDNA or gDNA that served as material.

V gave up 4 bases and J gave up 5 bases; unmatched junction bases: 15. From germline, CDR1 is SGHDN and CDR2 FVKESK. The length of the CDR3 is 17 residues. Per the original methods: Cell counts per sample came from amplifying reference gene primers. Produced via immunoSEQ multiplex PCR; TCRdb's table is partial and in-frame only. Clonal size and the V and J genes are those of that table, whereas D and trimming came from the DNA. The table records about 220,000 clones, 80% to 90% of them present only once. This clonotype was obtained from a man over 45 who had recovered from COVID-19. J is TRBJ2-5 and V is TRBV14; 8 nucleotides agree with TRBD1. Sample: peripheral blood. CDR3 DNA sequence: TGTGCCAGCAGCCGGTACGCCACCAGGGGGCCCTTGGAGACCCAGTACTTC. Translated, it gives CASSRYATRGPLETQYF.